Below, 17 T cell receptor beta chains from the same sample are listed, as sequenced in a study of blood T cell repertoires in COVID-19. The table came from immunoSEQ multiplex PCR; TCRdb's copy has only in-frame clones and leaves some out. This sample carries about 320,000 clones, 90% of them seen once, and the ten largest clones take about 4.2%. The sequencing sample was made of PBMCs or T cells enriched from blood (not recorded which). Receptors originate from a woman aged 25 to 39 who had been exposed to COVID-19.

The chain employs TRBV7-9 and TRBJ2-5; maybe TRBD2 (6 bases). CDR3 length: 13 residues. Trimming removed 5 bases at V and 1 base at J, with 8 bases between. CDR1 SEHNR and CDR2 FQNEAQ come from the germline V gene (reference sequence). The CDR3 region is CASSGGLQETQYF. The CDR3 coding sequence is TGTGCCAGCAGCGGGGGACTCCAAGAGACCCAGTACTTC.

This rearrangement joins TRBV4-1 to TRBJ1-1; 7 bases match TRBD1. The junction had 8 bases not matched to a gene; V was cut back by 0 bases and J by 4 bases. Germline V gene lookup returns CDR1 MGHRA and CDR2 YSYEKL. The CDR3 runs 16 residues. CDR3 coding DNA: TGCGCCAGCAGCCAAGACCCCGGGACAGCTGGCACTGAAGCTTTCTTT. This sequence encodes CASSQDPGTAGTEAFF.

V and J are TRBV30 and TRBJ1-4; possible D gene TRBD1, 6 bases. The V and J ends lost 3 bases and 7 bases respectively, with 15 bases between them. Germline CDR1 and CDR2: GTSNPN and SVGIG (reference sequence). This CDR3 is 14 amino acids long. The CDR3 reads CAWSKQGYGEKLFF. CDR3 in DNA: TGTGCCTGGAGCAAACAGGGTTATGGTGAAAAACTGTTTTTT.

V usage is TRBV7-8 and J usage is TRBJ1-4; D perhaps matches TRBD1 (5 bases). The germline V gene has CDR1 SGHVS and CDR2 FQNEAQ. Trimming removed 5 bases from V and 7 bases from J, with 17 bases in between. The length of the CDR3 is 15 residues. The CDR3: CASSRYRISPEKLFF. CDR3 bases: TGTGCCAGCAGCCGCTACAGGATAAGTCCTGAAAAACTGTTTTTT.

CDR3 sequence: CASSLARGETQYF. The CDR3 DNA reads TGCGCCAGCAGCTTGGCTCGGGGGGAGACCCAGTACTTC. The V and J genes are TRBV5-1 and TRBJ2-5; D is perhaps TRBD2 (6 bases). CDR3 size: 13 residues. In germline, CDR1 is SGHRS, CDR2 YFSETQ. Trimming took 0 bases from V and 5 from J, leaving 8 bases between them.

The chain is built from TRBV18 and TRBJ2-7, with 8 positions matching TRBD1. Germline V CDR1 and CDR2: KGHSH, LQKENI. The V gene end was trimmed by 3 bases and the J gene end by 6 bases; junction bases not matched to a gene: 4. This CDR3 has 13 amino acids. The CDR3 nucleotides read TGTGCCAGCTCACCGGGACAGGAGGGCGAGCAGTACTTC. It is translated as CASSPGQEGEQYF.

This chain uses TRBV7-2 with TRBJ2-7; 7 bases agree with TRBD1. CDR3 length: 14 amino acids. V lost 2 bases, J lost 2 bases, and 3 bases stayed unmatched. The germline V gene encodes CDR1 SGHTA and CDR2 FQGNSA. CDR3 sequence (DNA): TGTGCCAGCAGCTTAAGTACAGGGGCCTACGAGCAGTACTTC. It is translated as CASSLSTGAYEQYF.

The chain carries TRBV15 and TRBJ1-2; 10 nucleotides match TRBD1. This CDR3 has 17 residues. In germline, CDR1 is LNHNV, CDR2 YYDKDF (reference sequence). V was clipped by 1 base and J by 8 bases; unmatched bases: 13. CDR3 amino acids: CATSRAGTGAFLGGYTF. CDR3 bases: TGTGCCACCAGCAGAGCCGGGACAGGGGCCTTCCTGGGCGGCTACACCTTC.

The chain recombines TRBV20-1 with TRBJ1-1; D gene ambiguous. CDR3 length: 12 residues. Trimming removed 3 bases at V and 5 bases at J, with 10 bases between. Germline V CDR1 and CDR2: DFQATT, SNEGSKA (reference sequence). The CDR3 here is CSASQPGTEAFF. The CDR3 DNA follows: TGCAGTGCTAGTCAGCCGGGGACTGAAGCTTTCTTT.

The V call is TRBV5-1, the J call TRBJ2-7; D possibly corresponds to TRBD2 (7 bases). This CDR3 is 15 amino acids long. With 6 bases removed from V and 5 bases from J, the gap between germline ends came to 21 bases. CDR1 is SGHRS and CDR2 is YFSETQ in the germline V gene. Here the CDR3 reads CASTHSGGGRDEQYF. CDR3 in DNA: TGCGCCAGCACCCACAGTGGCGGGGGCCGGGACGAGCAGTACTTC.

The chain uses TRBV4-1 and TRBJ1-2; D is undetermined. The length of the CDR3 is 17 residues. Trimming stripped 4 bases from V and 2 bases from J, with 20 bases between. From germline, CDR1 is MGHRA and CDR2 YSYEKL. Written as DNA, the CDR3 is TGCGCCAGCAGCCCCATCACGGTCTTACAGTCCAACTATGGCTACACCTTC. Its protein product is CASSPITVLQSNYGYTF.

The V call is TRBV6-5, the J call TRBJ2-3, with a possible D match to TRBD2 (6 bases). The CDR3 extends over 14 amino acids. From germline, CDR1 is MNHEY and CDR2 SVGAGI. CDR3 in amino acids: CSVGTVTSTDTQYF. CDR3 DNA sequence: TGTAGTGTTGGGACTGTAACTAGCACAGATACGCAGTATTTT.

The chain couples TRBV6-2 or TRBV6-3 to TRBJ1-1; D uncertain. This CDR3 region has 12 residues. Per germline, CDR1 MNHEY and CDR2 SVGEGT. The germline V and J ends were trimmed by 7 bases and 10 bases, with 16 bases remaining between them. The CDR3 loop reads CASIPQASGAFF. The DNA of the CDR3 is TGTGCCAGCATCCCTCAAGCCAGCGGAGCTTTCTTT.

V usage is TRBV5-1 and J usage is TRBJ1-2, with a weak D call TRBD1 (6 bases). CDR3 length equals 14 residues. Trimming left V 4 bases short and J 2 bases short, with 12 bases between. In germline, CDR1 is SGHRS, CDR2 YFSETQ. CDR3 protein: CASSGDTSNYGYTF. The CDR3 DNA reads TGCGCCAGCAGCGGGGACACTTCAAACTATGGCTACACCTTC.

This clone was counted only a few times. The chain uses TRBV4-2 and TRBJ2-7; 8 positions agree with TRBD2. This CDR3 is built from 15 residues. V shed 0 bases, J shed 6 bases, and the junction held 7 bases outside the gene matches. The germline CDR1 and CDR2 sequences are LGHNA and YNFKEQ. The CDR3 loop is CASSQEYGLASEQYF. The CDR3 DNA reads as TGTGCCAGCAGCCAAGAATACGGACTAGCTAGCGAGCAGTACTTC.

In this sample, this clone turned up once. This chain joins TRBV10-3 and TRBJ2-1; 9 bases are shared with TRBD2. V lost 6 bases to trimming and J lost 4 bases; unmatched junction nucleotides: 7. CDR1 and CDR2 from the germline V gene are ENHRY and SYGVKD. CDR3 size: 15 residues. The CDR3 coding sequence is TGTGCCATCAGACCCGCGGGGGGGTGGTACAATGAGCAGTTCTTC. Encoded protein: CAIRPAGGWYNEQFF.

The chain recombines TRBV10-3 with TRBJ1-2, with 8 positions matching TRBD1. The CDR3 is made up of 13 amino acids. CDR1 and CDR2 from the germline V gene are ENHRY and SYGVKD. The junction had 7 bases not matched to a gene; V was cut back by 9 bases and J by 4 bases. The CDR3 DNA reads TGTGCCATGCATCAACAGGGGGGCTATGGCTACACCTTC. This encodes CAMHQQGGYGYTF.